The rows below give T cell receptor beta chains drawn from one sample of a study of blood T cell repertoires in COVID-19. Sequencing used immunoSEQ multiplex PCR; TCRdb keeps in-frame clones, though not all of them. The table records about 110,000 clones, around 85% of them present only once. The sample was peripheral blood. These receptors came from a man aged 50-59 years with acute or convalescent COVID-19. CDR3s include the opening cysteine and the closing phenylalanine or tryptophan. D genes are given only for firm matches. The size of a clone is reported for some rows only, either as once, few or many, or as a class for expanded clones.

TGTGCCTGGAGTCGACAGACCAATGAGCAGTTCTTC,CAWSRQTNEQFF,.,TRBV30,TRBJ2-1,few
TGCGCCAGCAGCTTAGGGACTCAAGGGGCAGATACGCAGTATTTT,CASSLGTQGADTQYF,.,TRBV5-1,TRBJ2-3,.
TGTGCCAGCAGCGTTAGCGGGGGTGGAGATACGCAGTATTTT,CASSVSGGGDTQYF,TRBD2,TRBV7-3,TRBJ2-3,.
TGCGCCAGCAGCTTGCCCCTAGCGGGGACAGATACGCAGTATTTT,CASSLPLAGTDTQYF,TRBD2,TRBV5-1,TRBJ2-3,.
TGTGCCAGCAGCGCGGCAGCAAGCAATCAGCCCCAGCATTTT,CASSAAASNQPQHF,.,TRBV3-1/TRBV3-2,TRBJ1-5,.
TGTGCCAGCAGTGCGGGACAGGGGGGCCCAACTAATGAAAAACTGTTTTTT,CASSAGQGGPTNEKLFF,TRBD1,TRBV6-1,TRBJ1-4,.
TGTGCCAGCAGCTTAGGGCAGGGGGGCTCTGGAAACACCATATATTTT,CASSLGQGGSGNTIYF,TRBD1,TRBV13,TRBJ1-3,.
TGCGCCAGCAGTGTAATATTAATAGGACAGAAGAGGGCACAGCCCCAGCATTTT,CASSVILIGQKRAQPQHF,.,TRBV10-1,TRBJ1-5,few
TGCGCCAGCAGCATCGGGACTAGCGGGGGGGCAGATACGCAGTATTTT,CASSIGTSGGADTQYF,TRBD2,TRBV5-1,TRBJ2-3,.
TGTGCCACCAGTGATTCCGGTAGGACACTGAATGGCTACACCTTC,CATSDSGRTLNGYTF,.,TRBV24-1,TRBJ1-2,few
TGTGCCAGCAGCCAAATGACAGGGAAGATAACCAAACTGTTTTTT,CASSQMTGKITKLFF,TRBD1,TRBV14,TRBJ1-4,.
TGCGCCAGCAGCGAGACGACAGCCCGGGTCTATGGCTACACCTTC,CASSETTARVYGYTF,.,TRBV5-1,TRBJ1-2,.
TGTGCCAGCAGTAGGGACAGAGAAGCTTTCTTT,CASSRDREAFF,TRBD1,TRBV25-1,TRBJ1-1,.
TGTGCCAGCAGCTTAGCCCAGGGCTCATACAATGAGCAGTTCTTC,CASSLAQGSYNEQFF,.,TRBV11-1,TRBJ2-1,.
TGTGCCAGTAGTATCGGACGGGGGGGGGCCCAGTACTTC,CASSIGRGGAQYF,TRBD2,TRBV19,TRBJ2-5,.
TGTGCCAGCAGCCCCCGGGGAGGGGGAGAGTCTTGGGGGGAAAAACTGTTTTTT,CASSPRGGGESWGEKLFF,.,TRBV7-8,TRBJ1-4,once
TGTGCCAGCAGTCGAGCCGGGACAGGGGATGGCTACACCTTC,CASSRAGTGDGYTF,TRBD1,TRBV6-5,TRBJ1-2,few
TGTGCCAGCAGTTCACCACAGGGGGCTTGGTACACTGAAGCTTTCTTT,CASSSPQGAWYTEAFF,TRBD1,TRBV6-5,TRBJ1-1,.
TGTGCCAGCAGCTCGGACATTCAGGCCGGGGAGCTGTTTTTT,CASSSDIQAGELFF,.,TRBV11-2,TRBJ2-2,.
TGTGCCAGCAGCGTAGCTACAACGGGGACCGGGGAGCTGTTTTTT,CASSVATTGTGELFF,.,TRBV9,TRBJ2-2,.
TGTGCCAGTAGTATAGTCGCAGGAAACGTCCTGACTTTC,CASSIVAGNVLTF,.,TRBV19,TRBJ2-6,.
TGTGCCAGCAGCCAAGGAGGAGCGGGGGGGACCCGCTATGGCTACACCTTC,CASSQGGAGGTRYGYTF,.,TRBV3-1/TRBV3-2,TRBJ1-2,once
TGTGCCAGCAGCCAGATGGGACAGGGAATTACCGGGGAGCTGTTTTTT,CASSQMGQGITGELFF,TRBD1,TRBV3-1/TRBV3-2,TRBJ2-2,.
TGTGCCAGTAGTCCACTTTTAACAGAAAGCAATCAGCCCCAGCATTTT,CASSPLLTESNQPQHF,.,TRBV19,TRBJ1-5,.
TGCAGTGCTAGGCCTATGCAGCCCCAGCATTTT,CSARPMQPQHF,.,TRBV20-1,TRBJ1-5,.
TGTGCCATCGACTCTGACAGGGCGAATGGCTACACCTTC,CAIDSDRANGYTF,TRBD1,TRBV10-3,TRBJ1-2,.
TGTGCCACCAGTGATTTTAATATTCAGGGGCCCCAAGCTAACTATGGCTACACCTTC,CATSDFNIQGPQANYGYTF,.,TRBV24-1,TRBJ1-2,.
TGTGCCAGCAGCTTGGGACAGGGGGCATCCTATAATTCACCCCTCCACTTT,CASSLGQGASYNSPLHF,TRBD1,TRBV5-8,TRBJ1-6,.
TGTGCCAGCAGTTCCGGGGACTTCTCTGGAAACACCATATATTTT,CASSSGDFSGNTIYF,.,TRBV28,TRBJ1-3,.
TGCGCCAGCAGCTCAGGACAGGCCCCTAGTTCACCCCTCCACTTT,CASSSGQAPSSPLHF,TRBD1,TRBV5-1,TRBJ1-6,.
TGTGCCAGCAGCTCCTCTCTAAGGGGCGCCTCTAATGAAAAACTGTTTTTT,CASSSSLRGASNEKLFF,.,TRBV7-9,TRBJ1-4,few
TGTGCCAGTAGTAGGGGAGATACTGAAGCTTTCTTT,CASSRGDTEAFF,.,TRBV19,TRBJ1-1,.
TGCGCCAGCAGTGAAGGGGTGGGCGGAAACACCATATATTTT,CASSEGVGGNTIYF,.,TRBV5-1,TRBJ1-3,.
TGTGCCAGCAGCTTGACTAGCGGGGGGGCGGAGACCCAGTACTTC,CASSLTSGGAETQYF,TRBD2,TRBV5-5,TRBJ2-5,.
TGTGCCAGCTCACCACAGAGCTACTCCTACGAGCAGTACTTC,CASSPQSYSYEQYF,.,TRBV18,TRBJ2-7,.
TGCGCCAGCAGCCCAGTGCAGGGGCTCGACACTGAAGCTTTCTTT,CASSPVQGLDTEAFF,.,TRBV5-1,TRBJ1-1,.
TGTGCCAGCAGCGATCCTAAGTCCCTTGTGACTGAAGCTTTCTTT,CASSDPKSLVTEAFF,.,TRBV7-9,TRBJ1-1,.
TGTGCCAGCAGCTTGAGGGTAGACGAGCAGTACTTC,CASSLRVDEQYF,.,TRBV11-2,TRBJ2-7,.
TGTGCCAGCAGCTTTAATGGACAGATCTATAATTCACCCCTCCACTTT,CASSFNGQIYNSPLHF,.,TRBV27,TRBJ1-6,.
TGTGCCAGCAACGGGTTTAGCTCTGGGGCCAACGTCCTGACTTTC,CASNGFSSGANVLTF,.,TRBV27,TRBJ2-6,.
TGCGCCAGCAGCCAAACCCCCTCGCGGAACTCCTACAATGAGCAGTTCTTC,CASSQTPSRNSYNEQFF,.,TRBV4-1,TRBJ2-1,.
TGTGCCAGCAGTTATGGCCGGACAGGGGAAAAACTGTTTTTT,CASSYGRTGEKLFF,TRBD1,TRBV6-6,TRBJ1-4,.
TGTGCCTGGGGACTAGCGGGGGGGCCTCGTACGCAGTATTTT,CAWGLAGGPRTQYF,TRBD2,TRBV30,TRBJ2-3,.
TGTGCCAGCAGCTCAGGACAGACGGTGGCCACTGAAGCTTTCTTT,CASSSGQTVATEAFF,.,TRBV7-9,TRBJ1-1,.
TGTGCCAGCAGCCAAGACAGACAGGGGGCTTTAGATGAGCAGTTCTTC,CASSQDRQGALDEQFF,TRBD1,TRBV4-2,TRBJ2-1,.